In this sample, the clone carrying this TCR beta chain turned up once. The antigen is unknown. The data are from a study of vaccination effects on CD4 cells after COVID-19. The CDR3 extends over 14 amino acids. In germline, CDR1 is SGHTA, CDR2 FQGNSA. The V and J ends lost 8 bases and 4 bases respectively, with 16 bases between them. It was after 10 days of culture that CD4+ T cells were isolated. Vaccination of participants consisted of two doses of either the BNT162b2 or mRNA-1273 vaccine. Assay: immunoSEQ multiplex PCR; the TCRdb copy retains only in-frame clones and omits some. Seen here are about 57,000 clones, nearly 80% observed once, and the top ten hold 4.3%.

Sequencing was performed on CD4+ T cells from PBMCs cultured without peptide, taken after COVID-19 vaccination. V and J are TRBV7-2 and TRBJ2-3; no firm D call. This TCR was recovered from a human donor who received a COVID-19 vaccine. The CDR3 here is CASSRTTIPDTQYF. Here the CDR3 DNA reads TGTGCCAGCTCCAGAACTACAATCCCAGATACGCAGTATTTT.